A single sample gave rise to the 10 T cell receptor beta chains below, sequenced in a study of blood T cell repertoires in COVID-19. Profiled with immunoSEQ multiplex PCR; TCRdb holds only in-frame clones, not every one. The repertoire holds 200,000 to 300,000 clones, with about 87% as singletons. Input material: peripheral blood. All receptors come from a woman between 40 and 50 years old with acute or convalescent COVID-19.

The V and J genes are TRBV11-2 and TRBJ2-3; TRBD2 is a possible D gene (6 bases). CDR3 length: 15 amino acids. From germline, CDR1 is SGHAT and CDR2 FQNNGV. Trimming removed 5 bases from V and 4 bases from J, with 16 bases in between. CDR3 sequence: CASSRGTHFSDTQYF. CDR3 DNA sequence: TGTGCCAGCAGCCGCGGGACCCACTTCTCAGATACGCAGTATTTT.

The V gene is TRBV5-5, the J gene TRBJ2-1; 8 bases line up with TRBD2. The V gene's germline CDR1 is SGHKS and CDR2 YYEKEE (reference sequence). CDR3 length: 14 amino acids. V lost 2 bases, J lost 10 bases, and 8 bases stayed unmatched. CDR3: CASSFPGGPREQFF. DNA for the CDR3: TGTGCCAGCAGCTTTCCGGGGGGGCCAAGGGAGCAGTTCTTC.

This chain joins TRBV9 and TRBJ1-3; the match to TRBD1 covers 9 bases. Looked up from germline, CDR1 is SGDLS and CDR2 is YYNGEE. The V segment lost 2 bases and the J segment 4 bases; nucleotides outside the gene matches: 4. The CDR3 loop spans 15 amino acids. This CDR3 reads CASSVGQGWGNTIYF. The CDR3 DNA sequence: TGTGCCAGCAGCGTGGGACAGGGTTGGGGAAACACCATATATTTT.

The chain links TRBV4-1 to TRBJ2-1; the match to TRBD2 covers 10 bases. The CDR3 is 17 amino acids. Germline CDR1 MGHRA, CDR2 YSYEKL. J lost 5 bases, V lost 1 base, and 8 bases had no gene match. The CDR3 spells CASSQGRQRGGNNEQFF. In nucleotides, the CDR3 is TGCGCCAGCAGCCAAGGTCGCCAGCGGGGGGGCAACAATGAGCAGTTCTTC.

The rearrangement joins TRBV19 to TRBJ1-1; D is perhaps TRBD1 (6 bases). CDR3 length equals 14 residues. Trimming shortened V by 6 bases and J by 7 bases, and 18 bases separated the two germline ends. From germline, CDR1 is LNHDA and CDR2 SQIVND (reference sequence). CDR3 protein: CASSPQGPRLEAFF. CDR3 coding DNA: TGTGCCAGTAGCCCACAGGGACCGCGCCTTGAAGCTTTCTTT.

This chain joins TRBV7-9 and TRBJ1-3, with a possible D match to TRBD1 (5 bases). This CDR3 spans 15 amino acids. The germline gives CDR1 SEHNR, CDR2 FQNEAQ (reference sequence). V shed 4 bases and J shed 1 base, with 11 bases lying between them. The CDR3: CASSWTRLSGNTIYF. The DNA of the CDR3 is TGTGCCAGCAGCTGGACACGACTGTCTGGAAACACCATATATTTT.

This clone was seen only a few times. The genes are TRBV14 and TRBJ1-5; D is possibly TRBD1 (6 bases). The CDR3 has 17 amino acids. The germline CDR1 and CDR2 sequences are SGHDN and FVKESK. V was shortened by 4 bases and J by 2 bases, with 18 bases between the two germline ends. The CDR3 protein is CASSLVGGAIGNQPQHF. The CDR3 DNA sequence: TGTGCCAGCAGCCTGGTCGGGGGGGCAATCGGCAATCAGCCCCAGCATTTT. Full variable domain (remainder filled in from reference TRBV14 and TRBJ1-5): EAGVTQFPSHSVIEKGQTVTLRCDPISGHDNLYWYRRVMGKEIKFLLHFVKESKQDESGMPNNRFLAERTGGTYSTLKVQPAELEDSGVYFCASSLVGGAIGNQPQHFGDGTRLSIL.

The chain employs TRBV6-4 and TRBJ1-1; D might be TRBD1 (5 bases). Germline CDR1 is MRHNA and CDR2 is SNTAGT. This CDR3 has 12 amino acids. V lost 6 bases and J lost 8, with 13 bases in between. Written as DNA, the CDR3 is TGTGCCAGCAGAGGCTACGGACAAGAAGCTTTCTTT. Its protein product is CASRGYGQEAFF.

J is TRBJ1-1 and V is TRBV24-1, with TRBD1 identical over 7 bases. V was pared by 7 bases and J by 4 bases, with 8 bases of the junction left unmatched. This CDR3 is 14 amino acids long. Germline values: CDR1 KGHDR, CDR2 SFDVKD. The CDR3 loop reads CATRPPRQGTEAFF. CDR3 bases: TGTGCCACCAGGCCCCCGAGACAGGGCACTGAAGCTTTCTTT.

This clone occurred a few times. This chain connects TRBV5-1 to TRBJ2-5, with 10 bases aligning to TRBD2. The germline CDR1 and CDR2 sequences are SGHRS and YFSETQ. The length of the CDR3 is 15 residues. Trimming took 4 bases from V and 2 from J; bases not matched to a gene: 5. CDR3 sequence reads: CASSTRTSGQETQYF. CDR3 sequence (DNA): TGCGCCAGCAGCACCCGGACTAGCGGACAAGAGACCCAGTACTTC.